This TCR beta chain was observed in a study of CD8 T cells in Susac syndrome. Sequencing of TCR beta, carried out with a high-throughput approach, was applied to CD8+ and CD4+ T cells from the blood. This CDR3 spans 13 amino acids. The germline CDR1 and CDR2 sequences are SQVTM and ANQGSEA. J lost 6 bases, V lost 4 bases, and 3 bases had no gene match. Random hexamers served to reverse transcribe roughly 0.45 to 1 ug RNA. Amplification of the TCR beta CDR3 was carried out by immunoSEQ multiplex PCR, which spanned a total of 54 Vbeta and 13 Jbeta segments. TCRdb re-analysed the immunoSEQ multiplex PCR reads in MiXCR, keeping a single row per CDR3 protein. The table has about 210,000 distinct CDR3 sequences, 95% seen once.

This TCR was sampled from a human donor with multiple sclerosis. The chain joins TRBV29-1 to TRBJ2-4, with 10 bases aligning to TRBD2. The specimen was CD4+ T cells from PBMCs. The CDR3 here is CSVVRLAGNIQYF. The CDR3, as DNA: TGCAGCGTTGTTCGACTAGCGGGAAACATTCAGTACTTC.